The 13 T cell receptor beta chains below were found in one sample sequenced in a study of T cell responses to AZD1222 COVID-19 vaccine. The protocol was immunoSEQ multiplex PCR, while the TCRdb copy is restricted to in-frame clones and leaves out a portion. The sample lists 240,000 or so clones; about 92% were seen once. This specimen was peripheral blood, taken on day 0 of AZD1222 vaccination. The receptors stem from an adult in good health.

This rearrangement joins TRBV6-5 to TRBJ2-1; D is uncertain. From germline, CDR1 is MNHEY and CDR2 SVGAGI. The V and J ends lost 8 bases and 0 bases respectively, with 14 bases between them. The length of the CDR3 is 15 residues. In DNA form, the CDR3 reads TGTGCCAGCCGAAGGGATTATAGCTCCTACAATGAGCAGTTCTTC. Encoded protein: CASRRDYSSYNEQFF.

This chain connects TRBV11-3 to TRBJ2-3; D unresolved. This CDR3 is 13 amino acids long. The germline CDR1 and CDR2 sequences are SGHNT and YENEEA. The V end lost 1 base, the J end lost 4 bases, and 6 bases lay between the germline ends. Here the CDR3 reads CASSLGSADTQYF. The CDR3 region has the DNA TGTGCCAGCAGCTTAGGTTCCGCAGATACGCAGTATTTT.

The DNA of the CDR3 is TGCGCCAGCAGCCCAAGGACAGGGGGTGCGTACGAGCAGTACTTC. This encodes CASSPRTGGAYEQYF. J is TRBJ2-7 and V is TRBV5-1; 10 bases fit TRBD1. The CDR3 spans 15 residues. V was clipped by 4 bases and J by 4 bases; unmatched bases: 8. Per germline, CDR1 SGHRS and CDR2 YFSETQ.

The chain has TRBV9 and TRBJ1-3; D gene ambiguous. Trimming shortened V by 6 bases and J by 4 bases, and 11 bases separated the two germline ends. The germline CDR1 and CDR2 sequences are SGDLS and YYNGEE. There are 13 residues in the CDR3. CDR3 nucleotides: TGTGCCAGCACTTCCCAAGTCGGAAACACCATATATTTT. Translated, it gives CASTSQVGNTIYF.

CDR3 protein: CASSIGSSGIWKTQYF. DNA for the CDR3: TGTGCCAGTAGTATAGGTAGTAGCGGGATCTGGAAGACCCAGTACTTC. The V gene is TRBV19, the J gene TRBJ2-5, with TRBD2 matching 8 bases. The CDR3 length is 16 residues. The V gene end was trimmed by 1 base and the J gene end by 6 bases; junction bases not matched to a gene: 10. The V gene's germline CDR1 is LNHDA and CDR2 SQIVND (reference sequence).

This clone was counted only a few times. The chain recombines TRBV19 with TRBJ2-1, with D unresolved. V lost 3 bases to trimming and J lost 3 bases, with 12 bases between them. Germline V lookup: CDR1 LNHDA, CDR2 SQIVND (reference sequence). The CDR3 is made up of 15 amino acids. The CDR3 nucleotides read TGTGCCAGTAGTATGGCCGGAATGGGCTACAATGAGCAGTTCTTC. Translated, it gives CASSMAGMGYNEQFF.

The rearrangement uses TRBV12-3 or TRBV12-4 and TRBJ2-5, with D possibly TRBD1 on 5 matching bases. V lost 6 bases and J lost 8, with 13 bases in between. The CDR3 length is 12 residues. The CDR3 is CASSHQQATQYF. The CDR3 bases are TGTGCCAGCAGCCACCAACAGGCAACCCAGTACTTC.

V is TRBV10-3 and J is TRBJ2-1; D gene unclear. V gave up 3 bases and J gave up 2 bases, with 11 bases separating them. This CDR3 contains 15 residues. Germline V gives CDR1 ENHRY, CDR2 SYGVKD. CDR3 residues: CAISDLDPAYNEQFF. For the CDR3, the DNA is TGTGCCATCAGTGATTTGGACCCGGCCTACAATGAGCAGTTCTTC.

V gene TRBV4-1 combines with J gene TRBJ1-6; weak D call: TRBD1 (6 bases). Germline V gene data show CDR1 as MGHRA and CDR2 as YSYEKL. The CDR3 totals 16 residues. Trimming stripped 3 bases from V and 10 bases from J, with 19 bases between. This chain's CDR3 is CASSQGGTGKGSPLHF. CDR3 coding DNA: TGCGCCAGCAGCCAGGGAGGAACAGGGAAGGGCTCACCCCTCCACTTT.

The chain couples TRBV7-9 to TRBJ1-4; possibly TRBD1 for D (5 bases). CDR3 length: 11 residues. Deletions cut 4 bases from V and 10 bases from J, with 7 bases between. Germline CDR1 SEHNR, CDR2 FQNEAQ (reference sequence). The CDR3 DNA sequence: TGTGCCAGCAGCTCCGGGGCAAAACTGTTTTTT. Translating it yields CASSSGAKLFF.

The genes are TRBV19 and TRBJ2-2, with 7 bases that match TRBD1. Trimming cost V 4 bases and J 3 bases; bases outside gene matches: 8. The germline V gene encodes CDR1 LNHDA and CDR2 SQIVND (reference sequence). There are 16 residues in the CDR3. The CDR3 DNA sequence: TGTGCCAGTAGTAATCGACAGGGTGGGGACACCGGGGAGCTGTTTTTT. This encodes CASSNRQGGDTGELFF.

CDR3 protein: CASSFYGGSGYGYTF. For the CDR3, the DNA is TGTGCCAGCAGTTTTTACGGGGGCAGTGGATATGGCTACACCTTC. This chain links TRBV28 with TRBJ1-2; TRBD1 might be the D (6 bases). Trimming removed 3 bases from V and 5 bases from J, with 16 bases in between. Germline assignment: CDR1 MDHEN and CDR2 SYDVKM. There are 15 residues in the CDR3.

The chain has TRBV21-1 and TRBJ2-2. TRBV21-1 is recorded as a pseudogene. CDR3 length equals 15 residues. The CDR3 here is CASSGGLVHTGELFF. For the CDR3, the DNA is TGTGCCAGCAGCGGGGGATTGGTGCACACCGGGGAGCTGTTTTTT.